The sequence of this T cell receptor (beta chain) was determined in a study of blood T cells in healthy people across ages. Primers used in a second PCR of about 6 to 11 cycles were a sample-barcoded 5' primer and a J-beta primer mix. Every cDNA molecule carried a tag from a template-switch adaptor bearing 12 random nucleotides. The yield of each sample was at least 2.5 million CDR3-containing paired-end reads. TCRdb ran MiXCR on the 5' RACE reads and lists one entry per CDR3 protein. The sample has some 710,000 distinct CDR3 sequences, 22% seen once. Overall study results and limits: More naive CD4+ cells and higher diversity were found in long-lived than in aged donors. Diversity of TCR beta per million T cells declined in a roughly linear way with age.

In the case of this clonotype: Its antigen is as yet unknown.

The source is a man in his 70s in good health. The sequenced sample consisted of blood.

The CDR3 DNA reads TGTGCCATCAGCCAAGGTAGTCCCCAGGGGGGCTACACCTTC. This encodes CAISQGSPQGGYTF. This chain connects TRBV10-3 to TRBJ1-2, with a weak D call TRBD1 (6 bases). From germline, CDR1 is ENHRY and CDR2 SYGVKD. V was trimmed by 6 bases and J by 8 bases, leaving 19 bases between them. The CDR3 is 14 residues long.